Shown below are 24 T cell receptor beta chains from a single sample sequenced in a study of T cell clones after liver transplantation. TCRdb keeps only in-frame clones here, not all; method: immunoSEQ multiplex PCR. The repertoire holds just under 9,500 clones, with 70% to 85% as singletons. The source was CD8+ T cells from blood, collected at the 22-month timepoint. The source is a human patient who received a liver transplant. Some T cells may be the graft donor's.

This clone was detected only once. This rearrangement joins TRBV7-6 to TRBJ1-1; D possibly corresponds to TRBD1 (5 bases). This CDR3 is 13 amino acids long. V was cut by 6 bases and J by 1 base, with 9 bases left in between. Looked up from germline, CDR1 is SGHVS and CDR2 is FNYEAQ. CDR3 sequence reads: CASRDSPNTEAFF. The CDR3 DNA reads as TGTGCCAGCAGAGACAGCCCGAACACTGAAGCTTTCTTT.

The chain carries TRBV5-5 and TRBJ2-4; maybe TRBD2 (6 bases). CDR1 SGHKS and CDR2 YYEKEE come from the germline V gene (reference sequence). The CDR3 loop spans 14 amino acids. V dropped 0 bases and J dropped 8 bases, with 12 bases sitting between them. The CDR3 spells CASSLVAGGDIQYF. The CDR3 DNA sequence: TGTGCCAGCAGCTTGGTGGCAGGAGGGGACATTCAGTACTTC.

This clone was seen more than once but under ten times. J is TRBJ2-5 and V is TRBV27; 8 nucleotides align to TRBD2. This CDR3 spans 16 amino acids. V lost 4 bases to trimming and J lost 4 bases; unmatched junction nucleotides: 11. Looked up from germline, CDR1 is MNHEY and CDR2 is SMNVEV (reference sequence). The CDR3 DNA reads as TGTGCCAGCAGTTCCCGGCGGGGGGCCCTCCCAGAGACCCAGTACTTC. It yields the protein CASSSRRGALPETQYF.

The rearrangement links TRBV23-1 to TRBJ2-1, with D possibly matching TRBD2 (5 bases). TRBV23-1 is placed among ORFs of uncertain function. The CDR3 is 17 residues long. V was pared by 1 base and J by 7 bases, with 20 bases between. The CDR3 DNA sequence: TGCGCCAGCAGTCAATTCGCGATGAGCGGTGGATTGAATGAGCAGTTCTTC. It is translated as CASSQFAMSGGLNEQFF.

This clone has a single count. The chain recombines TRBV9 with TRBJ2-6; D is uncertain. CDR1 is SGDLS and CDR2 is YYNGEE in the germline V gene. V was cut by 2 bases and J by 2 bases, with 2 bases left in between. The CDR3 is made up of 13 amino acids. In DNA form, the CDR3 reads TGTGCCAGCAGCGTGGCTGGGGCCAACGTCCTGACTTTC. Residues: CASSVAGANVLTF.

The chain carries TRBV7-8 and TRBJ1-1; TRBD1 matches 8 bases. Germline CDR1 and CDR2: SGHVS and FQNEAQ. V trimming: 4 bases; J trimming: 5 bases; junction bases outside the gene matches: 6. This CDR3 region has 14 residues. CDR3 DNA sequence: TGTGCCAGCAGCTCGACCAGGGACAGGACTGAAGCTTTCTTT. Protein: CASSSTRDRTEAFF.

This clone came up a few times. The chain joins TRBV7-3 to TRBJ2-6, with 7 bases aligning to TRBD2. Germline V CDR1 and CDR2: SGHTA, FQGTGA. The length of the CDR3 is 16 residues. Trimming took 5 bases from V and 0 from J; bases not matched to a gene: 4. The CDR3 coding sequence is TGTGCCAGCAGCGACCCGGGGGGCTCTGGGGCCAACGTCCTGACTTTC. Protein sequence: CASSDPGGSGANVLTF.

The chain recombines TRBV19 with TRBJ2-1; D is undetermined. V gave up 1 base and J gave up 4 bases, with 2 bases separating them. The CDR3 is 12 amino acids. In germline, CDR1 is LNHDA, CDR2 SQIVND (reference sequence). This chain's CDR3 is CASSIAYNEQFF. The CDR3, as DNA: TGTGCCAGTAGTATAGCGTACAATGAGCAGTTCTTC.

V is TRBV4-1 and J is TRBJ1-1, with D possibly being TRBD1 (5 bases). With 4 bases removed from V and 7 bases from J, the gap between germline ends came to 19 bases. This CDR3 has 15 amino acids. Germline CDR1 is MGHRA and CDR2 is YSYEKL. DNA for the CDR3: TGCGCCAGCAGCCCTCCAGGGAGGGGTAGGAGTGAAGCTTTCTTT. Translated: CASSPPGRGRSEAFF.

By proportion, this clone is medium-sized. The chain uses TRBV4-1 and TRBJ2-7; D is unclear. V was pared by 0 bases and J by 3 bases, with 9 bases between. The CDR3 is 14 amino acids. CDR1 is MGHRA and CDR2 is YSYEKL in the germline V gene. This chain's CDR3 is CASSQEGRNYEQYF. The CDR3 coding sequence is TGCGCCAGCAGCCAAGAAGGCAGGAACTACGAGCAGTACTTC.

V gene TRBV19 combines with J gene TRBJ1-5; TRBD1 aligns across 12 bases. J lost 8 bases, V lost 7 bases, and 9 bases had no gene match. Germline loops: CDR1 LNHDA, CDR2 SQIVND (reference sequence). The CDR3 sequence is 15 residues long. Here the CDR3 DNA reads TGTGCCAGTATGTGGGGGACAGGGGGCCGGGAGCCCCAGCATTTT. The encoded protein is CASMWGTGGREPQHF.

V and J are TRBV6-5 and TRBJ2-1; D might be TRBD2 (6 bases). Trimming cost V 0 bases and J 0 bases, with 9 bases left between them. Germline lookup yields CDR1 MNHEY and CDR2 SVGAGI. CDR3 length equals 16 residues. The CDR3 DNA follows: TGTGCCAGCAGTTACTCTATCGGGGGCTCCTACAATGAGCAGTTCTTC. Amino acid sequence: CASSYSIGGSYNEQFF.

The V call is TRBV9, the J call TRBJ1-2; 8 bases are shared with TRBD1. J was trimmed by 2 bases and V by 0 bases; bases with no gene match: 6. Germline CDR1 SGDLS, CDR2 YYNGEE. The CDR3 consists of 16 residues. CDR3: CASSVARQGLNYGYTF. CDR3 in DNA: TGTGCCAGCAGCGTAGCTAGACAGGGGCTAAACTATGGCTACACCTTC.

The V call is TRBV5-4, the J call TRBJ2-3; no clear D. The V and J ends lost 6 bases and 0 bases respectively, with 5 bases between them. There are 12 residues in the CDR3. The V gene's germline CDR1 is SGHNT and CDR2 YYREEE (reference sequence). The CDR3 DNA is TGTGCCAGCACGTCTAGCACAGATACGCAGTATTTT. This translates into CASTSSTDTQYF.

The sample holds one count of this clone. V and J are TRBV11-2 and TRBJ2-2, with D unresolved. The CDR3 covers 13 residues. The V end lost 3 bases, the J end lost 2 bases, and 4 bases lay between the germline ends. In germline, CDR1 is SGHAT, CDR2 FQNNGV. The chain's CDR3 is CASSFLNTGELFF. CDR3 nucleotides: TGTGCCAGCAGCTTTCTCAACACCGGGGAGCTGTTTTTT.

The chain combines TRBV7-9 with TRBJ2-7, with 10 bases identical to TRBD1. Germline-derived CDR1 and CDR2 are SEHNR and FQNEAQ (reference sequence). This CDR3 is 15 amino acids long. V gave up 4 bases and J gave up 7 bases; unmatched junction bases: 10. CDR3 region: CASSSTGTGVREQYF. CDR3 in DNA: TGTGCCAGCAGCTCCACCGGGACAGGGGTCCGGGAGCAGTACTTC.

CDR3 in amino acids: CASSLLGQGGQYSNQPQHF. DNA for the CDR3: TGTGCCAGCAGCTTATTGGGACAGGGAGGGCAATATAGCAATCAGCCCCAGCATTTT. The V and J genes are TRBV5-5 and TRBJ1-5; 9 bases are a match to TRBD1. The CDR3 is made up of 19 amino acids. V was clipped by 2 bases and J by 0 bases; unmatched bases: 12. The germline gives CDR1 SGHKS, CDR2 YYEKEE (reference sequence). The complete variable domain, with remaining parts taken from reference TRBV5-5 and TRBJ1-5, reads DAGVTQSPTHLIKTRGQQVTLRCSPISGHKSVSWYQQVLGQGPQFIFQYYEKEERGRGNFPDRFSARQFPNYSSELNVNALLLGDSALYLCASSLLGQGGQYSNQPQHFGDGTRLSIL.

This chain joins TRBV19 and TRBJ2-3; 8 bases match TRBD1. Germline loops: CDR1 LNHDA, CDR2 SQIVND (reference sequence). With V trimmed by 5 bases and J by 4 bases, 8 bases remained unmatched. The CDR3 runs 15 residues. As DNA, the CDR3 is TGTGCCAGTAGTGATAACCCAGGGGGCGCAGATACGCAGTATTTT. Translating gives CASSDNPGGADTQYF. The full variable domain, rest sourced from reference TRBV19 and TRBJ2-3, is DGGITQSPKYLFRKEGQNVTLSCEQNLNHDAMYWYRQDPGQGLRLIYYSQIVNDFQKGDIAEGYSVSREKKESFPLTVTSAQKNPTAFYLCASSDNPGGADTQYFGPGTRLTVL.

The chain is built from TRBV7-9 and TRBJ2-3; a weak D match, TRBD1 (6 bases). The germline gives CDR1 SEHNR, CDR2 FQNEAQ (reference sequence). The CDR3 sequence is 14 residues long. The V end lost 2 bases, the J end lost 2 bases, and 8 bases lay between the germline ends. The CDR3 sequence: CASSLWTATDTQYF. The CDR3 DNA follows: TGTGCCAGCAGCTTATGGACAGCCACAGATACGCAGTATTTT.

V is TRBV10-3 and J is TRBJ1-3; no definite D call. The CDR3 runs to 15 residues. CDR1 and CDR2 from the germline V gene are ENHRY and SYGVKD. V was pared by 4 bases and J by 0 bases, with 10 bases between. The CDR3, as DNA: TGTGCCATCAGTGGAGAAAGCTTCTCTGGAAACACCATATATTTT. Translated: CAISGESFSGNTIYF.

The chain employs TRBV6-1 and TRBJ2-7, with TRBD2 matching over 8 bases. Unmatched junction bases numbered 4, after V lost 5 bases and J lost 4 bases. Germline V gene lookup returns CDR1 MNHNS and CDR2 SASEGT. This CDR3 is 13 amino acids long. The CDR3 nucleotides are TGTGCCAGCAGTATAGCGGGGCCTTACGAGCAGTACTTC. Translation: CASSIAGPYEQYF.

This clone was seen a single time. The V call is TRBV27, the J call TRBJ2-3, with TRBD2 matching 9 bases. From germline, CDR1 is MNHEY and CDR2 SMNVEV (reference sequence). This CDR3 spans 16 amino acids. V shed 1 base and J 0 bases; nucleotides not matched to a gene: 2. CDR3 nucleotides: TGTGCCAGCAGTTTATTTCTAGCGGGGAGCACAGATACGCAGTATTTT. Translating gives CASSLFLAGSTDTQYF.

The V call is TRBV5-1, the J call TRBJ2-7; D uncertain. Germline assignment: CDR1 SGHRS and CDR2 YFSETQ. This CDR3 is 13 amino acids long. V dropped 1 base and J dropped 3 bases, with 8 bases sitting between them. CDR3 nucleotides: TGCGCCAGCAGCTTGATGAACAGCTACGAGCAGTACTTC. Protein product: CASSLMNSYEQYF. Variable domain in full (rest from reference TRBV5-1 and TRBJ2-7): KAGVTQTPRYLIKTRGQQVTLSCSPISGHRSVSWYQQTPGQGLQFLFEYFSETQRNKGNFPGRFSGRQFSNSRSEMNVSTLELGDSALYLCASSLMNSYEQYFGPGTRLTVT.

The chain carries TRBV13 and TRBJ2-7, with 9 nucleotides matching TRBD1. The trim removed 6 bases at V and 0 bases at J, leaving 6 bases unmatched. Germline CDR1 and CDR2: PRHDT and FYEKMQ (reference sequence). CDR3 length equals 15 residues. CDR3 sequence reads: CASSDRQGVSYEQYF. CDR3 bases: TGTGCCAGCAGTGACAGACAGGGGGTCTCCTACGAGCAGTACTTC.